These T cell receptor beta chains were read from a single sample in a study of CD8 T cells in Susac syndrome. Using its own MiXCR run on the immunoSEQ multiplex PCR reads, TCRdb lists one record per CDR3 protein. This table holds tens of thousands of distinct CDR3 sequences, 95% found once. Source material: CD8+ T cells from PBMCs. The receptors here all came from a human donor with Susac syndrome. Both conserved end residues are part of each CDR3. The D gene is left open where the match is weak. Clone size appears in some rows only: once, few, many, or a class for an expanded clone.

clone_size: NA
j_call: TRBJ2-5
v_call: TRBV19
d_call: NA
cdr3_aa: CASSIFGMEETQYF
cdr3_nt: TGTGCCAGTAGTATATTCGGGATGGAGGAGACCCAGTACTTC

clone_size: once
j_call: TRBJ2-1
v_call: TRBV19
d_call: TRBD1
cdr3_aa: CASIKGARDNEQFF
cdr3_nt: TGTGCCAGTATCAAGGGGGCGCGGGACAATGAGCAGTTCTTC

clone_size: NA
j_call: TRBJ2-3
v_call: TRBV28
d_call: NA
cdr3_aa: CASTSSHSSTDTQYF
cdr3_nt: TGTGCCAGCACTTCCAGCCATTCTAGCACAGATACGCAGTATTTT

clone_size: NA
j_call: TRBJ1-2
v_call: TRBV30
d_call: NA
cdr3_aa: CAWTIGGNYGYTF
cdr3_nt: TGTGCCTGGACTATAGGAGGGAACTATGGCTACACCTTC

clone_size: NA
j_call: TRBJ1-3
v_call: TRBV20-1
d_call: TRBD1
cdr3_aa: CSGQGAEGNTIYF
cdr3_nt: TGCAGTGGGCAGGGGGCGGAGGGAAACACCATATATTTT

clone_size: NA
j_call: TRBJ2-7
v_call: TRBV13
d_call: NA
cdr3_aa: CASSQDRSYEQYF
cdr3_nt: TGTGCCAGCAGCCAGGACAGAAGCTACGAGCAGTACTTC

clone_size: NA
j_call: TRBJ2-3
v_call: TRBV7-9
d_call: NA
cdr3_aa: CASSFGTDTQYF
cdr3_nt: TGTGCCAGCAGCTTCGGCACAGATACGCAGTATTTT

clone_size: NA
j_call: TRBJ2-2
v_call: TRBV20-1
d_call: NA
cdr3_aa: CSANRDTGELFF
cdr3_nt: TGCAGTGCTAACAGGGACACCGGGGAGCTGTTTTTT

clone_size: once
j_call: TRBJ2-1
v_call: TRBV5-4
d_call: NA
cdr3_aa: CASSFYRDGKRNEQFF
cdr3_nt: TGTGCCAGCAGCTTCTACCGGGACGGGAAGAGGAATGAGCAGTTCTTC

clone_size: NA
j_call: TRBJ2-7
v_call: TRBV29-1
d_call: NA
cdr3_aa: CSVEGGAGLLPYEQYF
cdr3_nt: TGCAGCGTCGAGGGTGGGGCGGGTCTACTCCCCTACGAGCAGTACTTC

clone_size: once
j_call: TRBJ2-7
v_call: TRBV4-1
d_call: TRBD2
cdr3_aa: CASSHSGGGGVLEQYF
cdr3_nt: TGCGCCAGCAGCCACTCCGGCGGGGGAGGGGTGCTCGAGCAGTACTTC

clone_size: NA
j_call: TRBJ1-5
v_call: TRBV7-9
d_call: NA
cdr3_aa: CASSFGDLYQPQHF
cdr3_nt: TGTGCCAGCAGCTTCGGGGACCTATATCAGCCCCAGCATTTT

clone_size: NA
j_call: TRBJ2-7
v_call: TRBV7-9
d_call: NA
cdr3_aa: CASILGEFPYEQYF
cdr3_nt: TGTGCCAGCATCCTCGGGGAGTTCCCCTACGAGCAGTACTTC

clone_size: NA
j_call: TRBJ2-7
v_call: TRBV2
d_call: NA
cdr3_aa: CASSEEIRQQRVYEQYF
cdr3_nt: TGTGCCAGCAGTGAAGAGATTCGCCAACAAAGGGTCTACGAGCAGTACTTC

clone_size: NA
j_call: TRBJ2-2
v_call: TRBV27
d_call: NA
cdr3_aa: CASSQGYNRTGELFF
cdr3_nt: TGTGCCAGCAGTCAAGGATATAACCGCACCGGGGAGCTGTTTTTT

clone_size: NA
j_call: TRBJ2-7
v_call: TRBV7-9
d_call: NA
cdr3_aa: CASSSLGTWHEQYF
cdr3_nt: TGTGCCAGCAGCTCCTTGGGAACTTGGCACGAGCAGTACTTC

clone_size: NA
j_call: TRBJ2-1
v_call: TRBV20-1
d_call: TRBD2
cdr3_aa: CSAKGTSGMSPYNEQFF
cdr3_nt: TGCAGTGCAAAAGGGACTAGCGGGATGTCGCCCTACAATGAGCAGTTCTTC

clone_size: NA
j_call: TRBJ1-2
v_call: TRBV20-1
d_call: NA
cdr3_aa: CSAPTGNLYGYTF
cdr3_nt: TGCAGTGCCCCCACAGGGAACCTCTATGGCTACACCTTC

clone_size: NA
j_call: TRBJ2-1
v_call: TRBV29-1
d_call: NA
cdr3_aa: CSVVAGEQFF
cdr3_nt: TGCAGCGTTGTTGCGGGCGAGCAGTTCTTC

clone_size: NA
j_call: TRBJ2-1
v_call: TRBV9
d_call: NA
cdr3_aa: CASSVVEGSEQFF
cdr3_nt: TGTGCCAGCAGCGTAGTCGAGGGGTCGGAGCAGTTCTTC

clone_size: NA
j_call: TRBJ2-7
v_call: TRBV4-1
d_call: NA
cdr3_aa: CASSQPYTGILDEQYF
cdr3_nt: TGCGCCAGCAGTCAGCCTTACACAGGGATCTTAGACGAGCAGTACTTC

clone_size: NA
j_call: TRBJ1-1
v_call: TRBV20-1
d_call: TRBD1
cdr3_aa: CSRDRGNTEAFF
cdr3_nt: TGCTCCCGAGACAGGGGGAACACTGAAGCTTTCTTT

clone_size: NA
j_call: TRBJ2-4
v_call: TRBV20-1
d_call: TRBD1
cdr3_aa: CSAPGQEKNIQYF
cdr3_nt: TGCAGTGCCCCGGGACAGGAGAAAAACATTCAGTACTTC

clone_size: once
j_call: TRBJ2-1
v_call: TRBV27
d_call: NA
cdr3_aa: CASSPRTRPHEQFF
cdr3_nt: TGTGCCAGCAGTCCCCGGACACGCCCTCATGAGCAGTTCTTC

clone_size: NA
j_call: TRBJ2-1
v_call: TRBV11-2
d_call: TRBD2
cdr3_aa: CASSLARTSVEQFF
cdr3_nt: TGTGCCAGCAGCTTAGCCAGGACTAGCGTTGAGCAGTTCTTC

clone_size: NA
j_call: TRBJ2-1
v_call: TRBV4-1
d_call: NA
cdr3_aa: CASSQEGIGYLYNEQFF
cdr3_nt: TGCGCCAGCAGCCAAGAAGGGATAGGGTACTTGTACAATGAGCAGTTCTTC

clone_size: NA
j_call: TRBJ2-2
v_call: TRBV19
d_call: NA
cdr3_aa: CASTTPMSNTGELFF
cdr3_nt: TGTGCCAGTACTACCCCGATGTCGAACACCGGGGAGCTGTTTTTT

clone_size: NA
j_call: TRBJ2-1
v_call: TRBV20-1
d_call: NA
cdr3_aa: CSARGSQLHNEQFF
cdr3_nt: TGCAGTGCTAGAGGCTCGCAGCTACACAATGAGCAGTTCTTC

clone_size: NA
j_call: TRBJ2-1
v_call: TRBV29-1
d_call: TRBD2
cdr3_aa: CSVEPTSSYNEQFF
cdr3_nt: TGCAGCGTTGAACCGACTAGCAGCTACAATGAGCAGTTCTTC

clone_size: NA
j_call: TRBJ2-7
v_call: TRBV4-1
d_call: TRBD2
cdr3_aa: CASSQEPGLAEAEQYF
cdr3_nt: TGCGCCAGCAGCCAGGAACCGGGACTAGCGGAGGCCGAGCAGTACTTC

clone_size: NA
j_call: TRBJ2-3
v_call: TRBV15
d_call: TRBD2
cdr3_aa: CATRGASGMGNDTDTQYF
cdr3_nt: TGTGCCACCAGAGGGGCTAGCGGGATGGGAAACGACACAGATACGCAGTATTTT